These T cell receptor beta chains were read from a single sample in a study of cytomegalovirus exposure and HLA in healthy donors. Libraries were prepared by immunoSEQ multiplex PCR; TCRdb keeps only in-frame clonotypes and omits some of them. The sample includes 45,000 or so clones, about two thirds of them seen just once. The sample consisted of PBMCs. Receptors originate from a young woman in good health and CMV-seronegative. Each CDR3 is given with its conserved first and last residue. Where a row states a size, it is once, few, many or the class of an expanded clone; other rows omit it.

J gene: TRBJ2-7
V gene: TRBV5-8
clone size: .
CDR3 protein: CASSLYPQGYYEQYF

J gene: TRBJ2-1
V gene: TRBV29-1
clone size: .
CDR3 protein: CSVGLQVPYNEQFF

J gene: TRBJ1-3
V gene: TRBV7-6
clone size: .
CDR3 protein: CASSLRGTGNTIYF

J gene: TRBJ2-7
V gene: TRBV6-5
clone size: .
CDR3 protein: CASLSEQGSYEQYF

J gene: TRBJ2-7
V gene: TRBV6-5
clone size: .
CDR3 protein: CASSRGSYEQYF

J gene: TRBJ1-5
V gene: TRBV5-1
clone size: few
CDR3 protein: CASSWDINQPQHF

J gene: TRBJ2-6
V gene: TRBV28
clone size: .
CDR3 protein: CASTPFRSGANVLTF

J gene: TRBJ2-7
V gene: TRBV30
clone size: .
CDR3 protein: CAWSWGQYEQYF

J gene: TRBJ1-5
V gene: TRBV2
clone size: .
CDR3 protein: CASRNTGGGWGNQPQHF

J gene: TRBJ2-5
V gene: TRBV7-9
clone size: .
CDR3 protein: CASSWTGQETQYF

J gene: TRBJ2-1
V gene: TRBV30
clone size: .
CDR3 protein: CAWSTSGREGRWNEQFF

J gene: TRBJ2-7
V gene: TRBV5-4
clone size: few
CDR3 protein: CASRGDPPTYEQYF

J gene: TRBJ1-6
V gene: TRBV7-6
clone size: few
CDR3 protein: CASSLSPPSGGANSPLHF

J gene: TRBJ1-1
V gene: TRBV25-1
clone size: once
CDR3 protein: CASSEAGVGTEAFF

J gene: TRBJ2-7
V gene: TRBV15
clone size: .
CDR3 protein: CATSRDWTVRYEQYF

J gene: TRBJ2-3
V gene: TRBV30
clone size: .
CDR3 protein: CAWTGTGIRDTQYF